Listed below are T cell receptor beta chains from one sample, sequenced in a study of T cell responses to AZD1222 COVID-19 vaccine. Assay: immunoSEQ multiplex PCR; the TCRdb copy retains only in-frame clones and omits some. The table includes roughly 150,000 clones, 80% to 95% detected once. The sequencing used peripheral blood, collected on day 0 of AZD1222 vaccination. The receptors here all came from an adult in good health. The conserved cysteine and the conserved F or W are not part of the CDR3 here. Some rows have no size entry. The others give once, few or many, or a class for an expanded clone.

>TRBV19|TRBJ2-2|.
ASSIGTGFVGELF
>TRBV6-6|TRBJ1-2|.
ASSYESYGYT
>TRBV28|TRBJ1-4|.
ASNQQGKELF
>TRBV18|TRBJ1-2|.
ASSPGPGGDGGYT
>TRBV5-1|TRBJ2-7|.
ASNPLAGGHDYEQY
>TRBV7-2|TRBJ1-2|.
ASTRWTANYGYT
>TRBV10-3|TRBJ2-7|.
AISDRGLGEQY
>TRBV2|TRBJ1-1|.
ASTAPDGVNTEAF
>TRBV9|TRBJ1-3|.
ASSATGEGNTIY
>TRBV28|TRBJ1-1|.
ASSPPTTKKMNTEAF
>TRBV12-3/TRBV12-4|TRBJ1-2|.
ASSSGTNYGYT
>TRBV4-1|TRBJ1-2|.
ASSQGGGQEYGYT
>TRBV5-1|TRBJ2-3|.
ASSLVPTSPITDTQY
>TRBV6-1|TRBJ2-3|.
ASSESQGATDTQY
>TRBV2|TRBJ1-5|.
ASRASGLSNQPQH
>TRBV4-1|TRBJ1-4|.
ASSQGVTETNEKLF
>TRBV7-2|TRBJ1-1|.
ASSNGRANTEAF
>TRBV5-4|TRBJ1-4|.
ASSLGTGDGTNEKLF
>TRBV7-2|TRBJ2-5|.
ASSLGQGTGGVETQY
>TRBV19|TRBJ1-1|once
ASSVGMNTEAF
>TRBV4-1|TRBJ2-3|.
ASSQGFGGGADTQY
>TRBV2|TRBJ2-4|.
ASGGDRDSIQY
>TRBV10-3|TRBJ1-1|.
AISEGRAGTEAF
>TRBV6-5|TRBJ1-2|.
ASSLQGNYGYT
>TRBV7-3|TRBJ1-3|.
ASSFGPRGTGNTIY
>TRBV23-1|TRBJ1-3|.
ASTGTDGNTIY
>TRBV3-1/TRBV3-2|TRBJ1-2|.
ASSQVPSSDRELANYGYT
>TRBV30|TRBJ1-5|.
AWIWNQPQH
>TRBV4-1|TRBJ1-3|.
ASSPQGGGNTIY
>TRBV30|TRBJ1-1|.
AWSVTGVEAF
>TRBV3-1/TRBV3-2|TRBJ1-6|.
ASSQDVKPPLH
>TRBV6-1|TRBJ2-7|.
ASSEREAGGGGEQY
>TRBV27|TRBJ1-2|.
ASRQGARVGYGYT
>TRBV7-9|TRBJ2-5|.
ASSFFGRSETQY
>TRBV7-9|TRBJ1-2|once
ASSHDGGVGGYT
>TRBV19|TRBJ1-1|.
ASSPNTEAF
>TRBV11-2|TRBJ2-5|.
ASSFNSQETQY
>TRBV11-3|TRBJ2-7|.
ASSLGLAYEQY
>TRBV30|TRBJ1-3|.
AWSLGGNTIY
>TRBV7-3|TRBJ2-2|.
ASSLIGVTGELF
>TRBV9|TRBJ1-1|.
ASSVSGGLRTEAF
>TRBV2|TRBJ2-5|.
ASSEAGWETQY
>TRBV7-2|TRBJ2-3|once
ASSWGGQGDTQY
>TRBV5-1|TRBJ1-2|.
ASSLATGPEDGYT
>TRBV2|TRBJ2-7|once
ASQGFYEQY
>TRBV29-1|TRBJ1-2|.
SVEARAKGYT
>TRBV18|TRBJ2-7|.
ASSPAGFEQY
>TRBV4-3|TRBJ1-1|.
ASSSNMNTEAF
>TRBV19|TRBJ1-5|.
ASSRTDDQPQH
>TRBV27|TRBJ1-5|once
ASSFGGNQPQH
>TRBV7-9|TRBJ1-2|.
ASSPLPNYGYT
>TRBV27|TRBJ1-1|.
ASSFVGTTEAF
>TRBV5-1|TRBJ1-6|.
ASSFMGQGDSPLH